This T cell receptor (beta chain) was recovered during a study of T cells in localized non-small cell lung cancer. Findings and caveats of the study: Turning up in adjacent lung were a median around 60 of the top 100 tumor clones.

V was shortened by 8 bases and J by 1 base, with 6 bases between the two germline ends. Per the germline V gene, CDR1 is MNHGY and CDR2 is SAAAGT. The CDR3 has 12 residues. Repertoires were generated with immunoSEQ multiplex PCR, while TCRdb's copy carries only in-frame clones and drops some. The repertoire has over a thousand clones, 25% to 30% of them found once; the top ten carry approximately 8.5%. Details on this clone: Its antigen is currently unknown.

Sample: lung tumor tissue, taken before any cancer treatment. This chain uses TRBV6-8 with TRBJ1-3; tentatively, D is TRBD1 (5 bases). The source is a male donor older than 55 with stage I squamous cell lung carcinoma. CDR3 region: CASGGSGNTIYF. In DNA form, the CDR3 reads TGTGCCAGCGGGGGATCTGGAAACACCATATATTTT.